This TCR beta chain was documented in a study of vaccination and CD4 T cells after COVID-19 (dated by TCRdb to between 2022 and 2023). Describing the broader study: Six males and four females were included in the convalescent cohort, with two Hispanic individuals, seven Caucasians, two Asians and one multiracial person represented. Two doses of either the Pfizer-BioNTech BNT162b2 vaccine (n=8) or the Moderna mRNA-1273 vaccine (n=2) were administered to participants. Post-COVID blood samples were collected from convalescent patients a median of around 100 days after diagnosis, with a range of roughly 35 to 161 days. Post-vaccine blood samples were obtained a median of roughly 75 days after the second vaccine dose, with a range of about 14 to 250 days. Overlapping spike peptide pools from SARS-CoV-2 and from the common cold coronaviruses HCoV-NL63, HCoV-OC43 and HCoV-229E were used as culture stimuli. Control cultures received a CEFX viral epitope pool as the positive control, an HIV-1 Nef peptide pool as the negative control, or no peptide. In around nine COVID-19 convalescent patients and a few infection-naive healthy vaccine recipients, the spike-specific CD4+ TCR repertoire before mRNA vaccination was compared with the repertoire after mRNA vaccination. In an earlier paper using these donors, memory CD4+ T cell crossreactivity between SARS-CoV-2 and common cold coronavirus spike proteins was assessed at the TCR clonotype level.

V is pruned by 5 bases and J by 6 bases, leaving 5 bases of the junction without a gene match. CDR1 and CDR2, per the germline V gene, are MNHEY and SVGEGT. Reading from cysteine to phenylalanine, the CDR3 counts 16 amino acids. The read is trimmed to its CDR3 DNA, 48 bases read in frame from base 1. The research as a whole found: Of the vaccine-specific clones found in convalescent patients, nearly all (304 of 307) were mono-reactive for SARS-CoV-2 spike instead of being cross-reactive with common cold coronaviruses. Only a relatively small number of convalescent patients were included in the study, and early timepoints following natural infection were not analyzed. In convalescent patients, a median 86.3% of post-vaccine SARS-CoV-2-reactive clones were detected only after vaccination, suggesting vaccine-specific priming. The median count of SARS-CoV-2-reactive clonotypes went up from 20 to 25 after infection to a few dozen after vaccination, although the change was not significant.

This clonotype was picked up a small number of times. This clone's antigen is unknown. No base qualities exist here, and no much larger clone lies one base off it. The library was generated by PCR. TCR sequencing of DNA from cultured CD4+ T cells used the Oncomine TCR Beta short-read assay at the Johns Hopkins FTIC core. The QIAamp micro DNA kit was used to extract genomic DNA from the cultured CD4+ T cells. Oncomine TCR Beta libraries made from cultured CD4+ T cells were pooled using unique dual indexes and sequenced on an Illumina iSeq 100. The study's own analysis went as follows. Non-productive sequences were filtered out, and CDR3s that did not start with C, did not end with F or W, or were shorter than 7 amino acids were discarded. Antigen-specific clonotypes were identified with the MANAFEST web application by comparing peptide-stimulated wells with reference and other culture wells. To be called positive, a clone needed an FDR below 0.05, an odds ratio above 5, and a productive frequency above 0.1% in at least two of three replicate wells. A clonotype counted as cross-reactive if it showed significant expansion both in the SARS-CoV-2 spike wells and in at least one common cold coronavirus spike condition. Similarity between CDR3 sequences was evaluated in R version 3.6.1 using Levenshtein distances (stringdist) and unrooted phylogenetic trees (ape). The raw public data were reprocessed by TCRdb itself: fastp quality trimming at Q25, MiXCR clonotype calling, in-frame beta chains only. Rows matching on CDR3 protein sequence are summarized as one entry with the most common DNA and genes. TCRdb's processing, not the study's, gives the V and J calls here. The sample profile shows thousands of distinct CDR3 sequences; approximately 40% of them were found once. 30% to 45% of the sample is held by the ten biggest clonotypes.

In the paper's terms, the treatment or condition label means: approximately 9-day PBMC culture with coronavirus spike peptide pools or control peptides (ViraFEST assay). CD4+ T cells from unexposed donors were collected before the COVID-19 pandemic (2011-2018). The ViraFEST assay, used in the study, expanded antigen-specific T cells with peptide pools and then identified the expanded clonotypes through TCR sequencing. PBMCs were cultured at two million per well in IMDM supplemented with roughly 5.2% human AB serum and around 9.5 IU/ml IL-2, with about 11 ug/ml peptide pools added. Half of the culture medium was replaced with fresh IL-2-containing medium on days 3 and 7. After less than twelve days of culture, CD4+ T cells were isolated by negative selection with the EasySep CD4+ T cell isolation kit. As cell number allowed, CD4+ T cells from unexposed donors were tested for reactivity to SARS-CoV-2 S and N and to four common cold coronavirus spike pools. Ficoll-Paque Plus gradient centrifugation was used to isolate PBMCs from whole blood, and the isolated PBMCs were then either used fresh or cryopreserved at -140C. Each culture condition was generally run in triplicate wells. The leukapheresis product for the unexposed donors was obtained through commercial purchase.

The rearrangement combines TRBV6-2 or TRBV6-3 with TRBJ2-1; 15 central nucleotides agree with TRBD2. Sequencing was performed on CD4+ T cells from blood, cultured in vitro. This receptor was obtained from a human donor in good health. The DNA sequence follows: TGTGCCAGCAGTACCGGGACTAGCGGGAGGCCCAATGAGCAGTTCTTC. It is translated as CASSTGTSGRPNEQFF.